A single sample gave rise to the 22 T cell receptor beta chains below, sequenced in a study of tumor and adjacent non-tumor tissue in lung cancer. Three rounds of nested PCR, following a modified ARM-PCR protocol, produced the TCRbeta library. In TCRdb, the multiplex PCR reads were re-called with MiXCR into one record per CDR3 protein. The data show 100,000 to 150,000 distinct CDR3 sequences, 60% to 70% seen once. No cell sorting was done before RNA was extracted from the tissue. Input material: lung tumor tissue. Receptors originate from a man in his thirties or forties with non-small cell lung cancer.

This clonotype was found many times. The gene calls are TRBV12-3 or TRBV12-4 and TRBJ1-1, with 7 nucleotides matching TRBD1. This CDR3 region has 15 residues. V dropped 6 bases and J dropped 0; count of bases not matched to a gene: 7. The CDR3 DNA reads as TGTGCCAGCAGACCCAGGACAGGTGTGAACACTGAAGCTTTCTTT. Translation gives CASRPRTGVNTEAFF.

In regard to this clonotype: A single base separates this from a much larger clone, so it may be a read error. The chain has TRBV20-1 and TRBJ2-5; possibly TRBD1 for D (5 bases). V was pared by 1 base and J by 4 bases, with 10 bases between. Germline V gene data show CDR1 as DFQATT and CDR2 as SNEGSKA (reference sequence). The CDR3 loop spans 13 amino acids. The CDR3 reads CSARVQRGETQYF. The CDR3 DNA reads TGCAGTGCTAGAGTCCAAAGGGGAGAGACCCAGTACTTC.

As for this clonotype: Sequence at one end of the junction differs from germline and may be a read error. The CDR3 coding sequence is TGTACCAGCAGACGTCGGACCCACTACAATGAGCAGTTCTTC. It codes for CTSRRRTHYNEQFF. The rearrangement uses TRBV6-5 and TRBJ2-1; no firm D call. The CDR3 contains 14 residues. CDR1 MNHEY and CDR2 SVGAGI come from the germline V gene.

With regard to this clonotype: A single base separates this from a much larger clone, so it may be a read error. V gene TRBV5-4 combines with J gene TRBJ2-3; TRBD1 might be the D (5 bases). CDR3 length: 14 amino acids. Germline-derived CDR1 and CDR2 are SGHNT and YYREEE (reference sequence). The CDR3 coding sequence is TGTGCCAGCCGCTTGTTGCAGGGTTCAGATACGCAGTATTTT. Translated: CASRLLQGSDTQYF.

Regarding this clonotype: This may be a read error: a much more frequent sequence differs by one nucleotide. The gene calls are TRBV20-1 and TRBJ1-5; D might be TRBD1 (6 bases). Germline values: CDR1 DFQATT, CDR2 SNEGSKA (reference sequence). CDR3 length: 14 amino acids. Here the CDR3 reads CSVRNRDGNQPQHF. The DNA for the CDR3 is TGCAGTGTTAGAAACAGGGACGGCAATCAGCCCCAGCATTTT.

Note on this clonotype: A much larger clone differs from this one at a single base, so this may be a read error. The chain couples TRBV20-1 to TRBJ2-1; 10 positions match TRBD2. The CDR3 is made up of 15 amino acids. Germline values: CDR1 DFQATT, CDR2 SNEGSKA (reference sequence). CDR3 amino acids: CSARDQREGYNKQFF. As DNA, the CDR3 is TGCAGTGCTAGAGATCAGCGGGAGGGATACAATAAGCAGTTCTTC.

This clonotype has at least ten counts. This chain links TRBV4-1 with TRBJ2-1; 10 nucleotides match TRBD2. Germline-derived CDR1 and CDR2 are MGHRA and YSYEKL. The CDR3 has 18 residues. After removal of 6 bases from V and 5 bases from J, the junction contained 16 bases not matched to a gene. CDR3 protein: CASSRSFLAGEGHNEQFF. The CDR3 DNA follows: TGCGCCAGCAGTCGGTCATTCCTAGCGGGAGAGGGACACAATGAGCAGTTCTTC.

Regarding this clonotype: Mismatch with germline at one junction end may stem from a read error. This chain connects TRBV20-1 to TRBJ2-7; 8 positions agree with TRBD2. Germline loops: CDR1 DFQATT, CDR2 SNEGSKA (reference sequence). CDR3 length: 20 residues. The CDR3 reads CSARVSGKTSEASSYREQYF. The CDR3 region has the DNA TGCAGTGCTAGAGTTTCGGGAAAGACTAGCGAGGCTTCTTCCTATCGGGAGCAATACTTC.

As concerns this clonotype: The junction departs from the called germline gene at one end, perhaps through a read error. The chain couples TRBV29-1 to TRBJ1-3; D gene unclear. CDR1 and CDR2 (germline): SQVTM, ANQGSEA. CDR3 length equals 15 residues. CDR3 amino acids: CCISDGNLSGSTIYF. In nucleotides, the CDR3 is TGCTGCATCTCGGACGGGAATCTCTCTGGAAGCACCATATATTTT.

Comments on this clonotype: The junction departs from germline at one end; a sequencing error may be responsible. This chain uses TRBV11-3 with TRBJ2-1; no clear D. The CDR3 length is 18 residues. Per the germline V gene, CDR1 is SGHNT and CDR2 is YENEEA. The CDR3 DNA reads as TGTGCCAGCAGCTTAAATATGGTTTCTAGAAGAGAAGACAATGAGCAGTTTTTC. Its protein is CASSLNMVSRREDNEQFF.

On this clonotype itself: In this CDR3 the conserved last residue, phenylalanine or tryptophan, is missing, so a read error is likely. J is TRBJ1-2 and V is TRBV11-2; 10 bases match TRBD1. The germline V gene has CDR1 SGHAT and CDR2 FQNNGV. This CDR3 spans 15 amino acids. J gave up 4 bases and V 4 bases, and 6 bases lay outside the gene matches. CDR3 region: CASSSPTGGLYGYTS. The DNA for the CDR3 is TGTGCCAGCAGCTCCCCGACAGGGGGCCTCTATGGCTACACCTCC.

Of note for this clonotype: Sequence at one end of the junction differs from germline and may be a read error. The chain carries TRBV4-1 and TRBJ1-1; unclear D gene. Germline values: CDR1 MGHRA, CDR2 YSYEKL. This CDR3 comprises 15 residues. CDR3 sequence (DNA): TGCGCCAGCAGCCAAGTCTCCCCCCTGAACACTGAAGCTCTCTTT. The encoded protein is CASSQVSPLNTEALF.

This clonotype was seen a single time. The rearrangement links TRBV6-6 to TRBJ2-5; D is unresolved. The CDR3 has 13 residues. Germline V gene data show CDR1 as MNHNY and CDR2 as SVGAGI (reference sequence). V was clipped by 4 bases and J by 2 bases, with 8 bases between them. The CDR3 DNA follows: TGTGCCAGCAGTTGCGACTTTCAAGAGACCCAGTACTTC. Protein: CASSCDFQETQYF.

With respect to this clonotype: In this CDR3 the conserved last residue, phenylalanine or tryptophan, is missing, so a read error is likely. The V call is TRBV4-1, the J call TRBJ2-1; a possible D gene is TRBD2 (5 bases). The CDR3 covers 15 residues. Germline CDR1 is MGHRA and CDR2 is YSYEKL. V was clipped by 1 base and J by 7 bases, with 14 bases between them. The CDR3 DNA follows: TGCGCCAGCAGCCAAGGTTCATGGACGGGGAATGAGCAGTTCCTC. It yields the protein CASSQGSWTGNEQFL.

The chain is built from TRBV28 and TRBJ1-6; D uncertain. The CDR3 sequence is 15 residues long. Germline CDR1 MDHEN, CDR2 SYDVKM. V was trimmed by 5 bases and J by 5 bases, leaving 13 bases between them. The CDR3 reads CASSISGRNNSPLHF. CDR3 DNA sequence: TGTGCCAGCAGTATTTCGGGGAGGAATAATTCACCCCTCCACTTT. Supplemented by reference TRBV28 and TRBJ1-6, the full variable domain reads DVKVTQSSRYLVKRTGEKVFLECVQDMDHENMFWYRQDPGLGLRLIYFSYDVKMKEKGDIPEGYSVSREKKERFSLILESASTNQTSMYLCASSISGRNNSPLHFGNGTRLTVT.

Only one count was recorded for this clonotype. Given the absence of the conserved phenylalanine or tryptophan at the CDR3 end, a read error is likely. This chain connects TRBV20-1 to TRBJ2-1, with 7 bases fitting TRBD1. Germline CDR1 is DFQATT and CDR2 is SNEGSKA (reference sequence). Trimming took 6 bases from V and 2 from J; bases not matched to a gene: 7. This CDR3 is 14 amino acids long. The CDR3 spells CSAQQGPTYNEQFL. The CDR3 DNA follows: TGCAGTGCGCAACAGGGGCCCACCTACAATGAGCAGTTCCTC.

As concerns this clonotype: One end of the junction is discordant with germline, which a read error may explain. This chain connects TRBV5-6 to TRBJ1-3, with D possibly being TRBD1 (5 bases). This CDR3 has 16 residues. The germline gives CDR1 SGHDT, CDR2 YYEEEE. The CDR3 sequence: CASSPLKTATGNSIYF. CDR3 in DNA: TGTGCCAGCAGCCCCCTTAAGACAGCGACTGGAAACTCCATATATTTT.

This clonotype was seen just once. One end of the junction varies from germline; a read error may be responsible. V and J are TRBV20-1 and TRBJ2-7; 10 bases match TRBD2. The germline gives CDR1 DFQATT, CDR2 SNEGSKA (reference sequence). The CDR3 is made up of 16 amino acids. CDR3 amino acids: CSAITTSGQASYKQYF. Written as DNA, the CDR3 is TGCAGTGCTATTACGACTAGCGGGCAAGCCTCCTACAAGCAGTACTTC.

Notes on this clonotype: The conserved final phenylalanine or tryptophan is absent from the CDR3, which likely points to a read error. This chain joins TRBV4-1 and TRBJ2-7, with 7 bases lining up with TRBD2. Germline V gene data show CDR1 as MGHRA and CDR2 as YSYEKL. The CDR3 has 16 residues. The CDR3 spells CASSQDETGGTYEQYL. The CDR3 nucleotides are TGCGCCAGTAGCCAAGATGAGACGGGAGGTACGTACGAACAGTACCTC.

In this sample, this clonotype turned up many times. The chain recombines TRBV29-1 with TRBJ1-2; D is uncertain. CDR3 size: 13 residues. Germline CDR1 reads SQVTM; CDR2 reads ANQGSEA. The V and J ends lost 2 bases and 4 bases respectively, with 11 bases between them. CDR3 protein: CSVETISPYGYTF. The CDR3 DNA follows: TGCAGCGTTGAAACCATTTCTCCCTATGGCTACACCTTC.

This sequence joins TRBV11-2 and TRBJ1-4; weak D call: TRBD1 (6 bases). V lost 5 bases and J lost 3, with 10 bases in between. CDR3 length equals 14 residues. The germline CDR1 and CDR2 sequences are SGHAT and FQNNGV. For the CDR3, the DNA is TGTGCCAGCAGCCTGGGGGCAGCTAATGAAAAACTGTTTTTT. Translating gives CASSLGAANEKLFF.

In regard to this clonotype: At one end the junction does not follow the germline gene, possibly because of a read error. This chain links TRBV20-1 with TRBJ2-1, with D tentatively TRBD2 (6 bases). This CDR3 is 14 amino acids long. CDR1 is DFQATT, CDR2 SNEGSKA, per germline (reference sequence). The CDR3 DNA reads TGCAGTGGCCGGGACTTTGTCTACTACAATGAGCAGTTCTTT. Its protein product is CSGRDFVYYNEQFF.